The present T cell receptor (beta chain) was sequenced within a study of naive and memory T cell subsets. Study-level points and caveats: Especially in CD8 cells, naive repertoires contained a few larger clonotypes, possibly CD45RA-re-expressing memory cells.

The beta constant-region primer was an equimolar mix of two oligonucleotides covering TRBC1 and TRBC2. Four rounds of PCR amplified the ligated cDNA using nested alpha and beta constant-region primers plus SP2. One entry per CDR3 protein results from TCRdb running MiXCR on the UMI-ligation and nested PCR reads. The sample shows over 110,000 distinct CDR3 sequences, 15% to 25% of them seen only once. About this clonotype itself: Its antigen is currently unknown.

The clonotype comes from a human donor in good health. Sequencing used naive CD8+ T cells from blood.

This CDR3 reads CASSELAGSPYNEQFF. The CDR3 DNA sequence: TGTGCCAGCAGTGAACTAGCGGGATCCCCCTACAATGAGCAGTTCTTC. The chain joins TRBV6-2 or TRBV6-3 to TRBJ2-1; 10 bases are a match to TRBD2. The CDR3 is made up of 16 amino acids. CDR1 and CDR2 (germline): MNHEY, SVGEGT. V shed 5 bases, J shed 2 bases, and the junction held 6 bases outside the gene matches.